Here is one TCR beta chain with its context. This clonotype was detected only a few times. What this receptor recognizes is not known. No much larger clone exists at a distance of one base, and base qualities are not known. PBMCs were isolated by Ficoll-Paque density gradient centrifugation. This sample is drawn from a study of T-cell memory formation after mild COVID-19 (dated by TCRdb to 2020 to 2023). Background on the whole study: TCR sequence clusters from the two donors were found to be largely donor specific. Two young, previously healthy adult volunteers, one female and one male, were included in the cohort. Longitudinal TCRalpha and TCRbeta repertoire sequencing tracked T-cell clones expanding and contracting after mild COVID-19 in a couple of donors.

Overall study results and their limits: Only a couple of mild cases were covered in the study, and larger cohorts including severe cases with pre-infection samples were considered necessary. Some responding clones were detected in pre-infection memory, which suggested that pre-existing cross-reactive memory T cells had joined the SARS-CoV-2 response. Balanced CD4/CD8 phenotypes were observed for clones contracting from day 15 to 85, whereas a bias towards CD4+ was observed for a second wave of clones expanding from day 15 to 37. Contracting CD4+ clones were located mainly in the CM and EM memory subsets, whereas CD8+ clones were found to be enriched in EMRA. The second-wave clones that peaked on day 37 were not confirmed to be SARS-CoV-2 specific.

The listed sequencing device is Illumina NovaSeq 6000. TCRalpha and TCRbeta cDNA libraries were constructed by 5'RACE with constant-segment primers, with sample barcodes and unique molecular identifiers being introduced. Trizol reagent was used to extract RNA from every sample. The libraries were amplified in two PCR steps, and the second step added a second sample barcode and Illumina TruSeq adapters. The libraries were sequenced on an Illumina NovaSeq using 2 x 150 bp paired-end reads. On the authors' methods: Demultiplexing of reads and collapsing into UMI-guided consensus sequences were performed with migec v1.2.7. Using mixcr v2.1.11, the UMI consensuses were aligned to TRA and TRB V and J templates and assembled into clonotypes. Expanded or contracted clonotypes were those called significant by both edgeR and NoisET, with noise models trained on biological replicates. For edgeR calls, a false discovery rate-adjusted p below 0.01 and a log2 fold-change threshold of 1 were applied. As an exploratory analysis of dynamics, max-normalized trajectories of the 1000 most abundant clonotypes were examined by PCA with hierarchical clustering. Separately sequenced CD4+ and CD8+ repertoires were used to assign a CD4 or CD8 phenotype to each responding clone. Starting from the raw public reads, TCRdb applied fastp trimming at Q25, assembled clones with MiXCR and retained in-frame beta chains. Rows with one shared CDR3 protein collapse into an entry with the most common genes and DNA. These V and J calls rely on TCRdb rather than the paper's analysis. This sample gives some 440,000 distinct CDR3 sequences in total; nearly 25% of them show up just once. Roughly an eighth of the sample lies in the top ten.

CDR1 and CDR2 were assigned from the germline V gene as MGHDK and SYGVNS. Its CDR3 holds 12 amino acids, cysteine through phenylalanine. Only the CDR3 portion is preserved as DNA: 36 bases, with reading frame beginning at the first base. V lost 2 bases and J lost 10 bases; the stretch between them is 11 bases long. This chain is built from TRBV25-1 and TRBJ1-1, with the D gene uncertain. The sequenced sample consisted of PBMCs or a T cell subset sorted from them (not recorded which). This clonotype was sampled from an adult woman who had mild COVID-19 (a few samples of this study predate the infection). The sample titles of this study are shuffled in the database, so cell type and time point are left out; the donor was told from shared clones. The DNA sequence follows: TGTGCCAGCAGTGAAAGGTATGGGGTAGCTTTCTTT. The encoded protein is CASSERYGVAFF.